The present T cell receptor (beta chain) was sequenced within a study of shared clonotypes between healthy human individuals. Assay: immunoSEQ multiplex PCR; the TCRdb copy retains only in-frame clones and omits some. Of about 2 million clones in the sample, around 95% were seen once. The V gene lost 3 bases and the J gene lost 4 bases, with 9 bases spanning the gap. From germline, CDR1 is WNHNN and CDR2 SYGVQD (reference sequence). The CDR3 is 13 residues long. The sequenced sample consisted of naive CD4+ T cells sorted from blood. The subset denotes: CD45RA+ positively selected. This TCR came from a young man in good health. The rearrangement uses TRBV10-1 and TRBJ1-1; D is undetermined. The CDR3 sequence: CASSENRFTEAFF. CDR3 bases: TGCGCCAGCAGTGAAAACAGATTCACTGAAGCTTTCTTT.